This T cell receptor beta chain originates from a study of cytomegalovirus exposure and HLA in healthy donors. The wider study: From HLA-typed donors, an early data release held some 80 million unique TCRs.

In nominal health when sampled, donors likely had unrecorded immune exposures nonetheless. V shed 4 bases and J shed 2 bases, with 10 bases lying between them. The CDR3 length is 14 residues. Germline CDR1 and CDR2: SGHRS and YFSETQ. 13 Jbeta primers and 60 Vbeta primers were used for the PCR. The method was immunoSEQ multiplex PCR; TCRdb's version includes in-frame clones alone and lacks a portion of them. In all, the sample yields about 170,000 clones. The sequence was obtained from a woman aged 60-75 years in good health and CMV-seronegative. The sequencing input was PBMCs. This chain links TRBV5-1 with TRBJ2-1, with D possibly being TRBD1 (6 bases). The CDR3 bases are TGCGCCAGCAGCCAGGACAGACCCTACAATGAGCAGTTCTTC. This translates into CASSQDRPYNEQFF.